The clone carrying this TCR beta chain was counted a few times. Use of 60 Vbeta and 13 Jbeta primers characterized the PCR. TCRdb keeps only in-frame clones here, not all; method: immunoSEQ multiplex PCR. The sample gives over 150,000 clones, 82% of which show up once; about 0.1% is in the top ten. This sample stems from a study of cytomegalovirus exposure and HLA in healthy donors. Per the germline V gene, CDR1 is SGHTA and CDR2 is FQGNSA. The CDR3 consists of 14 residues. V gave up 3 bases and J gave up 2 bases, with 9 bases separating them. The source material was PBMCs. V usage is TRBV7-2 and J usage is TRBJ2-3, with D perhaps TRBD2 (5 bases). The origin of this receptor is a boy aged 2 to 10 in good health and CMV-seronegative. In DNA, the CDR3 is TGTGCCAGCAGCTTGCCGGGGAACACAGATACGCAGTATTTT. Protein: CASSLPGNTDTQYF.